This TCR beta chain comes out of a study of chemoradiotherapy in HPV16-positive cancers. The wider study: Functional T-cell assays on two HPV16-positive patients' cells defined candidate HPV-specific clones and common TCR motifs. Study-wide results and limits: During treatment, candidate HPV-specific clones and E7-related motifs expanded in tumor.

Repertoires were sampled repeatedly during chemoradiotherapy. Details on this clone: Its target is unknown.

This table comes from immunoSEQ multiplex PCR, and its TCRdb copy is limited to in-frame clones, with some not included. The data show 3,400 or so clones, approximately 80% seen once. The CDR3 consists of 14 residues. The V gene's germline CDR1 is MDHEN and CDR2 SYDVKM. V lost 2 bases, J lost 9 bases, and 16 bases lay in between. The chain couples TRBV28 to TRBJ2-5; D might be TRBD1 (6 bases). This specimen consisted of tumor tissue, obtained from a patient who underwent chemoradiotherapy. The TCR sequence derives from a human donor with HPV-associated anogenital cancer. This CDR3 reads CASSLLEPPGAQYF. CDR3 DNA: TGTGCCAGCAGTTTACTAGAACCCCCAGGGGCCCAGTACTTC.